Shown below are 12 T cell receptor beta chains from a single sample sequenced in a study of shared clonotypes between healthy human individuals. The method was immunoSEQ multiplex PCR; TCRdb's version includes in-frame clones alone and lacks a portion of them. Counted here are over 800,000 clones, more than 85% occurring once; the ten biggest clones make up 20% to 30%. Positive CCR7 selection of CD45RO-negative cells yielded the naive CD8 cells, and terminally differentiated effector memory CD45RA+ cells were excluded. The material sequenced was naive CD8+ T cells sorted from blood. The source of these receptors is a man aged 25-45 years in good health.

The chain employs TRBV30 and TRBJ1-2; D gene uncertain. With 4 bases removed from V and 8 bases from J, the gap between germline ends came to 11 bases. Germline V lookup: CDR1 GTSNPN, CDR2 SVGIG (reference sequence). The CDR3 totals 11 residues. The CDR3 bases are TGTGCCTGGATTGAGGGTGGAGGCTACACCTTC. Protein product: CAWIEGGGYTF.

J is TRBJ2-3 and V is TRBV9; the D call may be TRBD1 or TRBD2 (5 bases each). V was clipped by 4 bases and J by 1 base, with 10 bases between them. CDR3 length: 14 residues. CDR1 and CDR2 from the germline V gene are SGDLS and YYNGEE. CDR3 nucleotide sequence: TGTGCCAGCAGCTCCGGGACGGGCACAGATACGCAGTATTTT. It encodes CASSSGTGTDTQYF.

The J gene is TRBJ2-1, the V gene TRBV7-9; 10 bases fit TRBD2. Germline V gene data show CDR1 as SEHNR and CDR2 as FQNEAQ (reference sequence). The CDR3 consists of 16 residues. J was trimmed by 5 bases and V by 5 bases; bases with no gene match: 9. The DNA of the CDR3 is TGTGCCAGCAGCACTCCTAGCGGGAGATGGAACAATGAGCAGTTCTTC. Residues: CASSTPSGRWNNEQFF.

This clone was seen many times. The rearrangement uses TRBV4-2 and TRBJ2-3; 11 nucleotides align to TRBD2. The CDR3 is made up of 16 amino acids. CDR1 is LGHNA and CDR2 is YNFKEQ in the germline V gene. Trimming took 0 bases from V and 3 from J; bases not matched to a gene: 2. CDR3 in DNA: TGTGCCAGCAGCCAAGAAATAGCGGGAGGGACAGATACGCAGTATTTT. This encodes CASSQEIAGGTDTQYF.

In nucleotides, the CDR3 is TGTGCCAGCAGTAGAACGGGGACTAGCACAGATACGCAGTATTTT. Encoded protein: CASSRTGTSTDTQYF. The chain has TRBV27 and TRBJ2-3, with D possibly being TRBD2 (6 bases). Germline values: CDR1 MNHEY, CDR2 SMNVEV (reference sequence). The CDR3 totals 15 residues. V was pared by 5 bases and J by 0 bases, with 12 bases between.

The rearrangement links TRBV28 to TRBJ1-5; possible D gene TRBD1, 6 bases. The germline V and J ends were trimmed by 5 bases and 6 bases, with 14 bases remaining between them. This CDR3 has 14 residues. Germline CDR1 and CDR2: MDHEN and SYDVKM. CDR3 sequence (DNA): TGTGCCAGCAGTGTACTCAGGGGAAGTCAGCCCCAGCATTTT. This encodes CASSVLRGSQPQHF.

The rearrangement joins TRBV28 to TRBJ2-7; 8 bases line up with TRBD2. Germline assignment: CDR1 MDHEN and CDR2 SYDVKM. V lost 6 bases and J lost 6; bases outside the gene matches: 13. The CDR3 contains 15 residues. CDR3 amino acids: CASRPFTGGNSEQYF. CDR3 DNA sequence: TGTGCCAGCAGACCCTTTACGGGGGGGAACTCCGAGCAGTACTTC.

This clone occurred a few times. The J gene is TRBJ1-5, the V gene TRBV5-8; D ambiguous. Trimming took 5 bases from V and 10 from J, leaving 19 bases between them. CDR1 and CDR2 (germline): SGHTS, YDEGEE. This CDR3 has 14 residues. CDR3 amino acids: CASSSPGSGSPQHF. CDR3 nucleotide sequence: TGTGCCAGCAGTTCCCCGGGGAGTGGTTCTCCCCAGCATTTT.

This clone has a single count. CDR3 region: CASRWDRFADTQYF. CDR3 DNA: TGCGCCAGCAGGTGGGACAGGTTCGCAGATACGCAGTATTTT. The rearrangement uses TRBV10-2 and TRBJ2-3, with 8 positions matching TRBD1. The CDR3 totals 14 residues. CDR1 is WSHSY and CDR2 is SAAADI in the germline V gene. The V and J ends lost 6 bases and 4 bases, in that order; junction bases with no gene match: 6.

Written as DNA, the CDR3 is TGTGCCAGCAGCAGAACCGGGACAGGGTTGGATGAGCAGTTCTTC. This translates into CASSRTGTGLDEQFF. The V call is TRBV9, the J call TRBJ2-1, with 9 bases aligning to TRBD1. This CDR3 has 15 residues. Trimming removed 4 bases from V and 8 bases from J; junction bases left unmatched: 10. Looked up from germline, CDR1 is SGDLS and CDR2 is YYNGEE.

The genes are TRBV27 and TRBJ2-5; D uncertain. The ends were cut back, 6 bases at V and 2 bases at J, with 10 bases in the middle. This CDR3 is built from 13 residues. Germline values: CDR1 MNHEY, CDR2 SMNVEV (reference sequence). CDR3 DNA sequence: TGTGCCAGCAGGCCCGCCCCGCAAGAGACCCAGTACTTC. Translating it yields CASRPAPQETQYF.

J is TRBJ2-1 and V is TRBV15; D may be TRBD2 (6 bases). This CDR3 spans 16 amino acids. Trimming cost V 1 base and J 7 bases, with 17 bases left between them. The germline V gene encodes CDR1 LNHNV and CDR2 YYDKDF (reference sequence). The CDR3 sequence: CATSRVGEAPWNEQFF. CDR3 nucleotides: TGTGCCACCAGCAGAGTTGGGGAGGCGCCCTGGAATGAGCAGTTCTTC.